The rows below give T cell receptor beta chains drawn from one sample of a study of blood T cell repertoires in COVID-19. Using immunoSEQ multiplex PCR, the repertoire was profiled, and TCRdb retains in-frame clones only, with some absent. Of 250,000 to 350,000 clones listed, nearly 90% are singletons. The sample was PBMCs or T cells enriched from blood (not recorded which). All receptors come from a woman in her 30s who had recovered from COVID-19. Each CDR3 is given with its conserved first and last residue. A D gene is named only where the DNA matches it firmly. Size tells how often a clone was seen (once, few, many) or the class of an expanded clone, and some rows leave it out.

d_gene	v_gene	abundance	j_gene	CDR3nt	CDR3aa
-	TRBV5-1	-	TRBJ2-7	TGCGCCAGCAGCTCGAGGACAGTTCGGTTGGCCTACGAGCAGTACTTC	CASSSRTVRLAYEQYF
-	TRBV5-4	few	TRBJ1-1	TGTGCCAGCAGCTTGTCCGCGAGGGCTGAAGCTTTCTTT	CASSLSARAEAFF
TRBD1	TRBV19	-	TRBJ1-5	TGTGCCAGTACTAAAACCGGGACAGGGTACAATCAGCCCCAGCATTTT	CASTKTGTGYNQPQHF
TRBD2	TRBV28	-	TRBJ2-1	TGTGCCAGCGCAGCCCGACTAGCGCCGCTGATTCCGTTCTTC	CASAARLAPLIPFF
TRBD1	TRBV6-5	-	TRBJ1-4	TGTGCCAGCAGTCCCGACAGGGTATGGAATGAAAAACTGTTTTTT	CASSPDRVWNEKLFF
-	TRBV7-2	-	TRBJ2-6	TGTGCCAGCAGCGGAGCTTTGACCCGGGGTCCCTCTGGGGCCAACGTCCTGACTTTC	CASSGALTRGPSGANVLTF
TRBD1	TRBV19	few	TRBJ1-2	TGTGCCAGTAGCCCGGGACAGGGGAGGGATGGCTACACCTTC	CASSPGQGRDGYTF
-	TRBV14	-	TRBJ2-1	TGTGCCAGCAGCCAAGAATTCGGTCCCAATGAGCAGTTCTTC	CASSQEFGPNEQFF
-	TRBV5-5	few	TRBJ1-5	TGTGCCAGCAGCTTGGACAGCGGTAATCAGCCCCAGCATTTT	CASSLDSGNQPQHF
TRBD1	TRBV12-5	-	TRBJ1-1	TGTGCTAGTGGTTTGGTACGGACAGGGGGGAACACTGAAGCTTTCTTT	CASGLVRTGGNTEAFF
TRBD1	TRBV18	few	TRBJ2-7	TGTGCCAGCTCACCCGGGACAGTTGGCGAGCAGTACTTC	CASSPGTVGEQYF
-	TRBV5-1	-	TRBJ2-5	TGCGCCAGCAGCCCCGGATTGAGTAGCGGGACCCAGTACTTC	CASSPGLSSGTQYF
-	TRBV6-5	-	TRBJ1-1	TGTGCCAGCAGTTGGGGCAGGGACACTGAAGCTTTCTTT	CASSWGRDTEAFF
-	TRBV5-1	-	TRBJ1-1	TGCGCCAGCAGCTTTGATCCCGGGGTCACTGAAGCTTTCTTT	CASSFDPGVTEAFF
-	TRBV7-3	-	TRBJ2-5	TGTGCCAGCAGCCGGACTAACCACCCTCAAGAGACCCAGTACTTC	CASSRTNHPQETQYF
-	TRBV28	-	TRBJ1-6	TGTGCCAGCAGGTCGGAGGATCCCTATAATTCACCCCTCCACTTT	CASRSEDPYNSPLHF
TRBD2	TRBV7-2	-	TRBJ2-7	TGTGCCAGCAGCTTCTCAACGGGACTAGCGGGAGCTTCCTACGAGCAGTACTTC	CASSFSTGLAGASYEQYF
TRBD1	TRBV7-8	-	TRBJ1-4	TGTGCCAGCAGCTCCCACCGACAGGGGTACGAAAAACTGTTTTTT	CASSSHRQGYEKLFF
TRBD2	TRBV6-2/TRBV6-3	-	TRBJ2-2	TGTGCCAGCAGTTACAGTAGCGGGGGGTACACCGGGGAGCTGTTTTTT	CASSYSSGGYTGELFF
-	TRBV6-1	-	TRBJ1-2	TGTGCCAGCAGTGAACCGTCCGGGGGGGGCTACACCTTC	CASSEPSGGGYTF
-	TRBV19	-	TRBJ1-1	TGTGCCAGTAGTATACGACAACTAGGTATGAACACTGAAGCTTTCTTT	CASSIRQLGMNTEAFF
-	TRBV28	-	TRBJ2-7	TGTGCCAGCAGTCGTACGGGACTTAATTACGAGCAGTACTTC	CASSRTGLNYEQYF
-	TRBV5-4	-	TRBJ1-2	TGTGCCAGCAGCTTGGGGGCCAGGGGAGCTAACTATGGCTACACCTTC	CASSLGARGANYGYTF
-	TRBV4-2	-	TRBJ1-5	TGTGCCAGCAGCCTGAGGTTGGGCAATCAGCCCCAGCATTTT	CASSLRLGNQPQHF
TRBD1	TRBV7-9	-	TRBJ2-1	TGTGCCAGCCTCCTAGGACAGGTCTACAATGAGCAGTTCTTC	CASLLGQVYNEQFF
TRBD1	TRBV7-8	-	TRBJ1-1	TGTGCCAGCAGCTTTGACAGGGGTACGAACACTGAAGCTTTCTTT	CASSFDRGTNTEAFF
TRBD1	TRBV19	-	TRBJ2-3	TGTGCCAGTAGTATTACGGGGACAGGAGGAGACACGCAGTATTTT	CASSITGTGGDTQYF
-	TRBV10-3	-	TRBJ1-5	TGTGCCATCAGTGAGTCAGGCGGGGTAGGCAATCAGCCCCAGCATTTT	CAISESGGVGNQPQHF
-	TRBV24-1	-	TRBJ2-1	TGTGCCACCAGTGATTTAGGGGCAGGGCAGGGTTCCCGGGATGAGCAGTTCTTC	CATSDLGAGQGSRDEQFF
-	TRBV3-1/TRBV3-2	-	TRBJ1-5	TGTGCCAGCAGCCAAGGCAGGTTAGGTCAGCCCCAGCATTTT	CASSQGRLGQPQHF
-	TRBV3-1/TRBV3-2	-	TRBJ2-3	TGTGCCAGCAGCCAAGGGGGAGCGGGCACAGATACGCAGTATTTT	CASSQGGAGTDTQYF
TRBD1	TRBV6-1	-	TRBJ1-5	TGTGCCAGCAGTGCAGGGACAGGGGGCGGATGGAGCAATCAGCCCCAGCATTTT	CASSAGTGGGWSNQPQHF
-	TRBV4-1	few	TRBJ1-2	TGCGCCAGCAGCCAAGTGAGGGGGGGAGACGACATCTATGGCTACACCTTC	CASSQVRGGDDIYGYTF
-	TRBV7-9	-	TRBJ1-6	TGTGCCAGCAGCTCCGCCCTAGATTCACCCCTCCACTTT	CASSSALDSPLHF
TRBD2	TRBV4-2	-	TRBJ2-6	TGTGCCAGCAGCCAATCGGCGCGGGGGTCTGCGGGGGCCAACGTCCTGACTTTC	CASSQSARGSAGANVLTF
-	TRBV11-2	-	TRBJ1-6	TGTGCCAGCAGCTTAAAGTTTCCGGCCCTCCACTTT	CASSLKFPALHF
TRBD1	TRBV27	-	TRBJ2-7	TGTGCCAGCAGGCCGGGACAGGGAGAGGGCCTGAGGGAGCAGTACTTC	CASRPGQGEGLREQYF
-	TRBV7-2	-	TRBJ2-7	TGTGCCAGCAGCACTGCCCCCTGGGGCAGTACCTACGAGCAGTACTTC	CASSTAPWGSTYEQYF
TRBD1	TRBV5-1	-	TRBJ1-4	TGCGCCAGCTCACGGGGTGACAGGGGCGAAAAACTGTTTTTT	CASSRGDRGEKLFF
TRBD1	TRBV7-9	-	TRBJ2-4	TGTGCCAGCAGCTTAACAAGGGACAGGGGAGCCAAAAACATTCAGTACTTC	CASSLTRDRGAKNIQYF
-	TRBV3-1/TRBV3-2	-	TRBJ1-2	TGTGCCAGCAGCCAAGCGAACAGCGGCTACACCTTC	CASSQANSGYTF